This T cell receptor (beta chain) was recovered during a study of T cells in Graves' hyperthyroidism and ophthalmopathy. Comments on this clonotype: The antigen remains undetermined.

The trim removed 5 bases at V and 5 bases at J, leaving 5 bases unmatched. Germline V gene sequence: CDR1 MNHNS, CDR2 SASEGT. There are 14 residues in the CDR3. Findings of the study overall: Peripheral blood also featured most of the thyroid clonotypes expanded above 0.001.

Researchers took RNA transcripts and amplified the TCR beta CDR3 regions from them. When the TCR CDR3 underwent first-round RT-PCR, the HTBI primer set was used. In TCRdb, the multiplex PCR reads were re-called with MiXCR into one record per CDR3 protein. The sample consists of about 480,000 distinct CDR3 sequences, 13% to 15% of them appearing once. Calling Graves' hyperthyroidism stable meant ophthalmopathy did not progress within 18 months. PBMCs were obtained from about 9.9 ml fresh peripheral blood. The chain uses TRBV6-1 and TRBJ2-1, with 8 bases lining up with TRBD1. This TCR came from a woman aged 18 to 35 with Graves' hyperthyroidism. Sequencing input: blood. The CDR3 region has the DNA TGTGCCAGCAGTCACTGGGACAGGAACAATGAGCAGTTCTTC. The encoded protein is CASSHWDRNNEQFF.